A selection of T cell receptor beta chains follows, all from one sample in a study of T cells in Graves' hyperthyroidism and ophthalmopathy. One entry per CDR3 protein, called by TCRdb with MiXCR from the multiplex PCR reads. The sample carries 500,000 or so distinct CDR3 sequences, around 15% recorded once. The sample taken for sequencing was blood. These receptors came from a woman aged 25 to 39 with Graves' ophthalmopathy. Each CDR3 is given with its conserved first and last residue. Each record gives: CDR3 length, V gene, clone size, D gene, J gene, CDR3 DNA, CDR3 protein. D genes are given only for firm matches. Part of the rows lack a size; the others show once, few, many or a class for expanded clones.

13	TRBV6-5	.	.	TRBJ1-4	TGTGCCAGCAGTTACTCGAGAGGACTCTTACTGTTTTTT	CASSYSRGLLLFF
14	TRBV6-1	few	TRBD2	TRBJ2-1	TGTGCCAGCAGTGAAGGGCGGGAGTTCGATGAGCAGTTCTTC	CASSEGREFDEQFF
14	TRBV24-1	many	.	TRBJ2-5	TGTGCCACCAGTGATAGACAGCTACAAGAGACCCAGTACTTC	CATSDRQLQETQYF
14	TRBV10-3	many	TRBD1	TRBJ2-7	TGTGCCATCAGTGAGGGGAGACAGGGCTACGAGCAGTACTTC	CAISEGRQGYEQYF
14	TRBV6-5	.	.	TRBJ2-3	TGTGCCAGCAGTTACGGTCACGATCTGGATACGCAGTATTTT	CASSYGHDLDTQYF
12	TRBV3-1	many	.	TRBJ1-2	TGTGCCAGCAGCGCTGACAGCTATGGCTACACCTTC	CASSADSYGYTF
17	TRBV7-3	few	.	TRBJ1-1	TGTGCCAGCAGCTCCACCGGCGGGGGGTTGGCGAACACTGAAGCTTTCTTT	CASSSTGGGLANTEAFF
13	TRBV5-1	many	.	TRBJ1-2	TGCGCCAGCAAATTGGAGGGGAACTATGGCTACACCTTC	CASKLEGNYGYTF
15	TRBV20-1	.	TRBD2	TRBJ2-5	TGCAGTGCTAGATCCGGACTAGCGGGACCAGGGACCCAGTACTTC	CSARSGLAGPGTQYF
15	TRBV20-1	many	TRBD1	TRBJ2-3	TGCAGTGCTAGAGATTCGGCCAGGGGGACAGATACGCAGTATTTT	CSARDSARGTDTQYF
12	TRBV7-2	many	.	TRBJ2-1	TGTGCCAGCACAGACCGGGTTAATGAGCAGTTCTTC	CASTDRVNEQFF
15	TRBV27	few	TRBD2	TRBJ2-7	TGTGCCAGCAGTTTCATAGCGGGAGGATCCTACGAGCAGTACTTC	CASSFIAGGSYEQYF
16	TRBV4-3	.	TRBD1	TRBJ1-5	TGCGCCAGCAGCCAGGATATAACAGGGGCGGATCAGCCCCAGCATTTT	CASSQDITGADQPQHF
15	TRBV19	few	TRBD1	TRBJ2-7	TGTGCCAGTAGTATGAATCGGGACAGCTCCTACGAGCAGTACTTC	CASSMNRDSSYEQYF
15	TRBV11-1	.	.	TRBJ2-1	TGTGCCAGCAGCGCACCGGGACACGAATTCAATGAGCAGTTCTTC	CASSAPGHEFNEQFF
16	TRBV7-2	.	.	TRBJ2-7	TGTGCCAGCAGCTTAGCGGGGACTTCGAGCTCCTACGAGCAGTACTTC	CASSLAGTSSSYEQYF
17	TRBV4-1	.	.	TRBJ2-2	TGCGCCAGCAGCCAGCCTCTAGCGATAGGGAACACCGGGGAGCTGTTTTTT	CASSQPLAIGNTGELFF
17	TRBV27	.	.	TRBJ2-1	TGTGCCAGCACTCCTGACAGGCCCGGACGATCCTACAATGAGCAGTTCTTC	CASTPDRPGRSYNEQFF
12	TRBV6-1	.	.	TRBJ2-7	TGTGCCAGCAGTTTACAGGGTACCGGGCAGTACTTC	CASSLQGTGQYF
16	TRBV9	.	.	TRBJ2-3	TGTGCCAGCAGCGCTGGGACTATCCAGTCGGGGGCTACGCAGTATTTT	CASSAGTIQSGATQYF
15	TRBV10-2	.	.	TRBJ2-2	TGCGCCAGCAGTGGCAAGGGTCCCATCACCGGGGAGCTGTTTTTT	CASSGKGPITGELFF
14	TRBV20-1	many	TRBD1	TRBJ1-1	TGCAGTGCTAGCCCGGGACAGTTGAACACTGAAGCTTTCTTT	CSASPGQLNTEAFF
15	TRBV6-2/TRBV6-3	many	.	TRBJ2-1	TGTGCCAGCAGTTCCTGGACGGACTCCTACAATGAGCAGTTCTTC	CASSSWTDSYNEQFF
14	TRBV9	many	.	TRBJ2-7	TGTGCCAGCAGCGTAGGCGCGGGGTCCTACGAGCAGTACTTC	CASSVGAGSYEQYF
15	TRBV5-4	.	TRBD1	TRBJ2-5	TGTGCCAGCAGCCCCGGACAGGGAATCCAAGAGACCCAGTACTTC	CASSPGQGIQETQYF
13	TRBV7-8	many	.	TRBJ2-7	TGTGCCAGCAGCCGCCTGACCGGCTACGAGCAGTACTTC	CASSRLTGYEQYF
14	TRBV5-1	once	TRBD1	TRBJ1-1	TGCGCCAGCAGCCGGGAGACAGGGCAAACTGAAGCTTTCTTT	CASSRETGQTEAFF
15	TRBV5-8	few	.	TRBJ2-5	TGTGCCAGCAGCTTGCGATGGGGGAACCAAGAGACCCAGTACTTC	CASSLRWGNQETQYF
16	TRBV19	.	.	TRBJ2-2	TGTGCCGGTAGCGACTCGGGACGGCGGGGCACCGGGGAGCTGTTTTTT	CAGSDSGRRGTGELFF
13	TRBV29-1	few	TRBD2	TRBJ2-5	TGCAGCGTTCTAGCGGGACTGCCGCAGACCCAGTACTTC	CSVLAGLPQTQYF
15	TRBV24-1	few	.	TRBJ1-3	TGTGCCACCAGTGACCCCTGGGCTGACGGAAACACCATATATTTT	CATSDPWADGNTIYF
15	TRBV28	many	TRBD1	TRBJ2-5	TGTGCCAGCAGTTTAGGGACAGGGTCTTTGGAGACCCAGTACTTC	CASSLGTGSLETQYF
19	TRBV7-8	.	.	TRBJ2-3	TGTGCCAGCAGCCAACCTGGGGATGACCGGGCCAGAGCATCAGATACGCAGTATTTT	CASSQPGDDRARASDTQYF
13	TRBV14	.	.	TRBJ1-1	TGTGCCAGCAGCCAAGGGAGTGGCACTGAAGCTTTCTTT	CASSQGSGTEAFF
14	TRBV28	.	TRBD2	TRBJ2-3	TGTGCCAGCAGCCGAGCGGGAGGCACAGATACGCAGTATTTT	CASSRAGGTDTQYF
15	TRBV20-1	once	.	TRBJ1-1	TGCAGTGCTAGAGATCTGGGGGGCCGGGACACTGAAGCTTTCTTT	CSARDLGGRDTEAFF
15	TRBV15	once	.	TRBJ2-4	TGTGCCACCAGCACCTTCGAGGGTTTGGAGAACATTCAGTACTTC	CATSTFEGLENIQYF
16	TRBV7-2	.	.	TRBJ2-2	TGTGCCAGCAGCTATCAGGGTGGAGTAGTACTGGGGGAGCCGTTTTTT	CASSYQGGVVLGEPFF